These 28 T cell receptor beta chains share one sample of origin, sequenced in a study of cytomegalovirus exposure and HLA in healthy donors. 13 Jbeta primers and 60 Vbeta primers were used for the PCR. Clones were read by immunoSEQ multiplex PCR, and TCRdb kept only the in-frame ones, dropping some. In the table there are under 150,000 clones, 70% to 75% of which are singletons. Material: PBMCs. The receptor set was obtained from a man younger than 45 in good health and CMV-seronegative.

The genes are TRBV21-1 and TRBJ1-5. TRBV21-1 is a known pseudogene. This CDR3 is 18 amino acids long. The CDR3 DNA is TGTGCCAGCAGCGAGCGGCCGAAAAGGTGTACGACCGATCAGCCCCAGCATTTT. Amino acid sequence: CASSERPKRCTTDQPQHF.

The chain recombines TRBV28 with TRBJ2-5; D is perhaps TRBD2 (7 bases). Per the germline V gene, CDR1 is MDHEN and CDR2 is SYDVKM. Between the trimmed V and J ends, which lost 1 base and 1 base, there was a span of 22 bases. The CDR3 runs to 19 residues. Written as DNA, the CDR3 is TGTGCCAGCAGTTTATATGGGGACAACGGGGGGAGATTCCAAGAGACCCAGTACTTC. Translation: CASSLYGDNGGRFQETQYF.

V is TRBV5-4 and J is TRBJ1-1; 11 nucleotides match TRBD1. The CDR3 consists of 14 residues. The V gene end was trimmed by 7 bases and the J gene end by 4 bases; junction bases not matched to a gene: 6. Per germline, CDR1 SGHNT and CDR2 YYREEE (reference sequence). The CDR3 region has the DNA TGTGCCAGCGGGACAGGGGGGGAGAGCACTGAAGCTTTCTTT. This sequence encodes CASGTGGESTEAFF.

The chain recombines TRBV4-3 with TRBJ2-6; a possible D gene is TRBD1 (6 bases). CDR3 length equals 17 residues. The V and J ends lost 0 bases and 0 bases respectively, with 9 bases between them. In germline, CDR1 is LGHNA, CDR2 YSLEER. The CDR3 loop reads CASSQEGTPSGANVLTF. The CDR3 nucleotides are TGCGCCAGCAGCCAAGAAGGGACACCCTCTGGGGCCAACGTCCTGACTTTC.

This chain links TRBV7-3 with TRBJ1-1; D is unresolved. Between the trimmed V and J ends, which lost 2 bases and 8 bases, there was a span of 12 bases. The CDR3 consists of 13 residues. Germline CDR1 and CDR2: SGHTA and FQGTGA. CDR3 DNA: TGTGCCAGCAGCTTATATACCCGGTCAGAAGCTTTCTTT. Its translation: CASSLYTRSEAFF.

This rearrangement joins TRBV5-1 to TRBJ2-7; 9 bases map to TRBD2. Trimming cost V 4 bases and J 4 bases; bases outside gene matches: 9. CDR3 size: 15 residues. The germline CDR1 and CDR2 sequences are SGHRS and YFSETQ. The DNA for the CDR3 is TGCGCCAGCAGCAAACCTAGCGGGGACTCTTACGAGCAGTACTTC. Translated, it gives CASSKPSGDSYEQYF. Together with reference TRBV5-1 and TRBJ2-7, the CDR3 gives the full variable domain: KAGVTQTPRYLIKTRGQQVTLSCSPISGHRSVSWYQQTPGQGLQFLFEYFSETQRNKGNFPGRFSGRQFSNSRSEMNVSTLELGDSALYLCASSKPSGDSYEQYFGPGTRLTVT.

The chain links TRBV29-1 to TRBJ2-7; a possible D gene is TRBD2 (7 bases). Germline V gene lookup returns CDR1 SQVTM and CDR2 ANQGSEA. V was clipped by 4 bases and J by 0 bases, with 25 bases between them. This CDR3 region has 18 residues. CDR3 nucleotides: TGCAGCGTTGGGCGAGCGGGGACCCCAGGGGCCGACTCCTACGAGCAGTACTTC. Encoded protein: CSVGRAGTPGADSYEQYF.

The DNA of the CDR3 is TGCAGTGCCCCCTTGCAGTGGGGCTACACCTTC. It codes for CSAPLQWGYTF. This chain links TRBV20-1 with TRBJ1-2; D is uncertain. The CDR3 is made up of 11 amino acids. The germline V and J ends were trimmed by 6 bases and 8 bases, with 13 bases remaining between them. Per germline, CDR1 DFQATT and CDR2 SNEGSKA (reference sequence).

The chain carries TRBV5-1 and TRBJ2-3, with 11 bases that match TRBD2. The CDR3 totals 15 residues. Trimming cost V 4 bases and J 3 bases; bases outside gene matches: 4. CDR1 is SGHRS and CDR2 is YFSETQ in the germline V gene. CDR3 region: CASSTIAGGTDTQYF. CDR3 bases: TGCGCCAGCAGCACCATAGCGGGAGGGACAGATACGCAGTATTTT.

This clone was found a few times. The chain uses TRBV5-1 and TRBJ2-2; 8 bases line up with TRBD1. CDR3 length: 14 amino acids. The germline V gene has CDR1 SGHRS and CDR2 YFSETQ. V shed 9 bases and J 4 bases; nucleotides not matched to a gene: 8. CDR3 loop: CATRGQGFTGELFF. CDR3 bases: TGCGCCACCCGTGGACAGGGTTTCACCGGGGAGCTGTTTTTT.

The chain has TRBV28 and TRBJ2-2, with 8 bases that match TRBD2. This CDR3 region has 17 residues. Germline V CDR1 and CDR2: MDHEN, SYDVKM. V gave up 4 bases and J gave up 5 bases; unmatched junction bases: 12. The CDR3 loop is CASSSNAGTRGTGELFF. In DNA form, the CDR3 reads TGTGCCAGCAGTTCGAACGCCGGGACTAGAGGTACCGGGGAGCTGTTTTTT.

This clone has only one observation. The chain uses TRBV18 and TRBJ2-7; 10 bases map to TRBD2. Unmatched junction bases numbered 4, after V lost 0 bases and J lost 2 bases. CDR3 length: 16 amino acids. Germline CDR1 and CDR2: KGHSH and LQKENI. The CDR3 here is CASSPPSGRAAYEQYF. CDR3 sequence (DNA): TGTGCCAGCTCACCACCCAGCGGGAGGGCCGCCTACGAGCAGTACTTC.

V usage is TRBV30 and J usage is TRBJ2-5; D may be TRBD1 (6 bases). CDR3 length equals 14 residues. Per the germline V gene, CDR1 is GTSNPN and CDR2 is SVGIG (reference sequence). The CDR3 protein is CAHERPDSQETQYF. The CDR3 DNA is TGTGCTCATGAAAGACCGGACAGCCAAGAGACCCAGTACTTC.

This clone was detected only a few times. This sequence joins TRBV29-1 and TRBJ2-2; 12 positions agree with TRBD2. Germline V gives CDR1 SQVTM, CDR2 ANQGSEA. The CDR3 has 17 amino acids. The V gene end was trimmed by 0 bases and the J gene end by 7 bases; junction bases not matched to a gene: 9. CDR3 DNA: TGCAGCGTTGAAGATGTGGCTAGCGGGGGGGCAAACGGGGAGCTGTTTTTT. Its protein product is CSVEDVASGGANGELFF.

The V call is TRBV14, the J call TRBJ1-1; perhaps TRBD1 as D (5 bases). The CDR3 extends over 14 amino acids. Germline assignment: CDR1 SGHDN and CDR2 FVKESK. Trimming left V 6 bases short and J 3 bases short, with 14 bases between. The CDR3 DNA is TGTGCCAGCAGTCCTTGGACGGGGGACACTGAAGCTTTCTTT. Its protein product is CASSPWTGDTEAFF.

The V call is TRBV6-5, the J call TRBJ2-5; 9 bases agree with TRBD2. V was clipped by 6 bases and J by 5 bases; unmatched bases: 10. Germline assignment: CDR1 MNHEY and CDR2 SVGAGI. CDR3 length equals 15 residues. The chain's CDR3 is CASRLGGGALETQYF. In nucleotides, the CDR3 is TGTGCCAGCAGATTGGGCGGGGGGGCCCTGGAGACCCAGTACTTC.

This chain joins TRBV9 and TRBJ2-5; 7 bases line up with TRBD2. In germline, CDR1 is SGDLS, CDR2 YYNGEE. V gave up 2 bases and J gave up 1 base; unmatched junction bases: 2. The CDR3 spans 14 residues. The chain's CDR3 is CASSVGGSQETQYF. CDR3 DNA sequence: TGTGCCAGCAGCGTGGGGGGGAGCCAAGAGACCCAGTACTTC.

The CDR3 DNA reads TGTGCCAGCTCACCATCGACAGGTAGCAATCAGCCCCAGCATTTT. This translates into CASSPSTGSNQPQHF. This chain links TRBV18 with TRBJ1-5; tentative D call: TRBD1 (6 bases). Trimming stripped 2 bases from V and 0 bases from J, with 8 bases between. The CDR3 spans 15 residues. Germline lookup yields CDR1 KGHSH and CDR2 LQKENI. The variable domain in full, completed from reference TRBV18 and TRBJ1-5, reads NAGVMQNPRHLVRRRGQEARLRCSPMKGHSHVYWYRQLPEEGLKFMVYLQKENIIDESGMPKERFSAEFPKEGPSILRIQQVVRGDSAAYFCASSPSTGSNQPQHFGDGTRLSIL.

The CDR3 sequence is CASSLTRTSGIDEQFF. DNA for the CDR3: TGTGCCAGCAGCTTAACCAGGACTAGCGGGATCGATGAGCAGTTCTTC. The rearrangement joins TRBV7-6 to TRBJ2-1; 12 bases map to TRBD2. J gave up 8 bases and V 2 bases, and 7 bases lay outside the gene matches. This CDR3 contains 16 residues. In germline, CDR1 is SGHVS, CDR2 FNYEAQ. Together with reference TRBV7-6 and TRBJ2-1, the CDR3 gives the full variable domain: GAGVSQSPRYKVTKRGQDVALRCDPISGHVSLYWYRQALGQGPEFLTYFNYEAQQDKSGLPNDRFSAERPEGSISTLTIQRTEQRDSAMYRCASSLTRTSGIDEQFFGPGTRLTVL.

CDR3 nucleotide sequence: TGTGCCAGCAACCTACAGGGGTCCGGGGCCAACGTCCTGACTTTC. This sequence encodes CASNLQGSGANVLTF. The J gene is TRBJ2-6, the V gene TRBV6-5; 7 bases are shared with TRBD1. The V segment lost 7 bases and the J segment 4 bases; nucleotides outside the gene matches: 7. The CDR3 runs to 15 residues. The germline CDR1 and CDR2 sequences are MNHEY and SVGAGI.

CDR3 region: CASSQGLWRDRPSPLHF. Here the CDR3 DNA reads TGCGCCAGCAGCCAAGGACTCTGGCGGGACAGACCATCACCCCTCCACTTT. V is TRBV4-1 and J is TRBJ1-6; TRBD1 agrees at 7 bases. The V segment lost 1 base and the J segment 10 bases; nucleotides outside the gene matches: 13. Germline values: CDR1 MGHRA, CDR2 YSYEKL. The length of the CDR3 is 17 residues.

The chain employs TRBV5-1 and TRBJ2-7; 12 nucleotides align to TRBD1. V was pared by 4 bases and J by 4 bases, with 3 bases of the junction left unmatched. CDR1 is SGHRS, CDR2 YFSETQ, per germline. This CDR3 has 14 amino acids. This chain's CDR3 is CASSPGQGAYEQYF. CDR3 nucleotides: TGCGCCAGCAGCCCGGGACAGGGGGCTTACGAGCAGTACTTC.

This rearrangement joins TRBV7-2 to TRBJ1-2; TRBD1 agrees at 8 bases. The length of the CDR3 is 14 residues. V shed 4 bases, J shed 10 bases, and the junction held 11 bases outside the gene matches. Germline CDR1 reads SGHTA; CDR2 reads FQGNSA. In DNA, the CDR3 is TGTGCCAGCAGCTCCTACCGACAGGGGATGGACTACACCTTC. It is translated as CASSSYRQGMDYTF.

The chain links TRBV28 to TRBJ1-2; maybe TRBD1 (6 bases). CDR1 is MDHEN, CDR2 SYDVKM, per germline. V was trimmed by 10 bases and J by 5 bases, leaving 17 bases between them. This CDR3 spans 13 amino acids. In DNA form, the CDR3 reads TGTGCCATCCTACAGGGCACAGGGTATGGCTACACCTTC. This gives the protein CAILQGTGYGYTF.

J is TRBJ2-1 and V is TRBV5-1, with a weak D call TRBD2 (5 bases). V lost 4 bases and J lost 12, with 17 bases in between. CDR1 and CDR2 from the germline V gene are SGHRS and YFSETQ. The CDR3 is made up of 13 amino acids. As DNA, the CDR3 is TGCGCCAGCAGCGCGCATCTAGCTCTTGGGCAGTTCTTC. This sequence encodes CASSAHLALGQFF.

This clone was found a few times. The chain couples TRBV4-2 to TRBJ2-3; D is uncertain. Per germline, CDR1 LGHNA and CDR2 YNFKEQ. Trimming took 0 bases from V and 4 from J, leaving 8 bases between them. There are 14 residues in the CDR3. This chain's CDR3 is CASSQDMIADTQYF. In DNA form, the CDR3 reads TGTGCCAGCAGCCAAGATATGATAGCAGATACGCAGTATTTT.

Concerning this clone: A read error may account for a junction end that differs from germline. The chain links TRBV7-7 to TRBJ2-2, with TRBD1 identical over 8 bases. Germline CDR1 reads SSHAT; CDR2 reads FNYEAQ (reference sequence). The CDR3 runs to 15 residues. The CDR3 DNA follows: TGTGCTAGCAGCCGGGGGACAGGGAACACCGGGGAGCTGTTTTTT. Protein product: CASSRGTGNTGELFF.

This rearrangement joins TRBV7-6 to TRBJ2-3; D ambiguous. Per the germline V gene, CDR1 is SGHVS and CDR2 is FNYEAQ. With 1 base removed from V and 4 bases from J, the gap between germline ends came to 6 bases. The CDR3 covers 13 residues. The CDR3 DNA reads as TGTGCCAGCAGCTTAGTTGGGCCAGATACGCAGTATTTT. This sequence encodes CASSLVGPDTQYF. Full variable domain (remainder filled in from reference TRBV7-6 and TRBJ2-3): GAGVSQSPRYKVTKRGQDVALRCDPISGHVSLYWYRQALGQGPEFLTYFNYEAQQDKSGLPNDRFSAERPEGSISTLTIQRTEQRDSAMYRCASSLVGPDTQYFGPGTRLTVL.